Listed below are T cell receptor beta chains from one sample, sequenced in a study of tissue T cells after allogeneic stem cell transplantation. The method was immunoSEQ multiplex PCR; TCRdb's version includes in-frame clones alone and lacks a portion of them. The sample has under 50,000 clones; roughly 92% are singletons. The sample here was blood, taken before transplantation. The source is a woman aged 40-69 years who later had graft-versus-host disease after an allogeneic stem cell transplant. The CDR3 runs from the conserved cysteine through the conserved F or W. D genes are given only for firm matches. Size is stated for part of the rows, as once, few or many counts, or as a class when the clone is expanded.

once	TRBV19	-	TRBJ2-2	TGTGCCAGTAAGTCCCAAAGTGAAACCGGGGAGCTGTTTTTT	CASKSQSETGELFF
few	TRBV9	-	TRBJ1-3	TGTGCCAGCAGCGTAGATGGAAAAGGGGGAAACACCATATATTTT	CASSVDGKGGNTIYF
-	TRBV18	-	TRBJ1-6	TGTGCCAGCTCACCAGGGGAGATTTCACCCCTCCACTTT	CASSPGEISPLHF
-	TRBV2	-	TRBJ2-3	TGTGCCAGCGGGGTTTCTGGACCCACAGATACGCAGTATTTT	CASGVSGPTDTQYF
-	TRBV19	-	TRBJ1-1	TGTGCCAGTAACCAGGGGCACACTGAAGCTTTCTTT	CASNQGHTEAFF
-	TRBV9	TRBD2	TRBJ2-2	TGTGCCAGCCGGGCGGGAGTAGACACCGGGGAGCTGTTTTTT	CASRAGVDTGELFF
-	TRBV7-2	-	TRBJ2-2	TGTGCCAGCAGCTTTGAGGGGCGGGACACCGGGGAGCTGTTTTTT	CASSFEGRDTGELFF
-	TRBV7-2	-	TRBJ1-2	TGTGCCAGCAGCTTAGAATTCAACCCTAACTATGGCTACACCTTC	CASSLEFNPNYGYTF
few	TRBV4-1	-	TRBJ1-1	TGCGCCAGCAGCCAAGATGCAGGTATGAACACTGAAGCTTTCTTT	CASSQDAGMNTEAFF
few	TRBV15	-	TRBJ2-1	TGTGCCACCAGCAGAGATCTGAGTGAGCAGTTCTTC	CATSRDLSEQFF
-	TRBV6-2/TRBV6-3	TRBD1	TRBJ2-1	TGTGCCAGCAGTTACCGTGGACAGGGGGCGCGAGATGAGCAGTTCTTC	CASSYRGQGARDEQFF
-	TRBV18	TRBD1	TRBJ1-2	TGTGCCAGCTCACAGGGGGCAGGCTATGGCTACACCTTC	CASSQGAGYGYTF
-	TRBV9	-	TRBJ2-2	TGTGCCAGCAGCCAGGGCAGAAACACCGGGGAGCTGTTTTTT	CASSQGRNTGELFF
-	TRBV14	-	TRBJ1-1	TGTGCCAGCAGCCAAGTTGACAGAAACACTGAAGCTTTCTTT	CASSQVDRNTEAFF
-	TRBV28	-	TRBJ2-7	TGTGCCAGCAGTTATATCCCGTACGAGCAGTACTTC	CASSYIPYEQYF
-	TRBV30	TRBD2	TRBJ2-3	TGTGCCTGGGGGCTCGGGACTAGCGTTATAGATACGCAGTATTTT	CAWGLGTSVIDTQYF
-	TRBV12-5	-	TRBJ2-7	TGTGCTAGTGGTGGGGACTTCGAGCAGTACTTC	CASGGDFEQYF
-	TRBV7-2	-	TRBJ2-5	TGTGCCAGCAGGCTACTTCTTGGGGAGACCCAGTACTTC	CASRLLLGETQYF
-	TRBV7-3	TRBD2	TRBJ2-7	TGTGCCAGCAGCTTAACGCCGGCTAGCGGGTCCTACGAGCAGTACTTC	CASSLTPASGSYEQYF
-	TRBV15	-	TRBJ1-1	TGTGCCACCAGCACCAGGGTGCTGGACACTGAAGCTTTCTTT	CATSTRVLDTEAFF
-	TRBV6-2/TRBV6-3	-	TRBJ2-7	TGTGCCAGCAGTTCTTCAGGGGGGGACTACAACGAGCAGTACTTC	CASSSSGGDYNEQYF
-	TRBV19	-	TRBJ2-1	TGTGCCAGTAGTATAGTATGGGCAGGGCATACGTACAATGAGCAGTTCTTC	CASSIVWAGHTYNEQFF
-	TRBV7-6	-	TRBJ1-2	TGTGCCAGCAGCTTAGTAGCGGCGGAAGAAGGTGGCTACACCTTC	CASSLVAAEEGGYTF
-	TRBV6-1	-	TRBJ2-7	TGTGCCAGCAGTGAGGTGGAAGGAACTAGCTACGAGCAGTACTTC	CASSEVEGTSYEQYF
-	TRBV30	TRBD1	TRBJ2-1	TGTGCCTGGAGTGAACCCAGGGGGCAGGGAGCCGGAGGGCCTTTCAATGAGCAGTTCTTC	CAWSEPRGQGAGGPFNEQFF
-	TRBV18	TRBD2	TRBJ2-7	TGTGCCAGCTCCCAAAGACTAGCGGGCGACTACGAGCAGTACTTC	CASSQRLAGDYEQYF
-	TRBV18	-	TRBJ2-7	TGTGCCAGCTCACCCCCGGACCACTACGAGCAGTACTTC	CASSPPDHYEQYF
few	TRBV10-1	TRBD1	TRBJ1-5	TGCGCCACCCTGACCCAGACAGGGGGCGCGGGCAATCAGCCCCAGCATTTT	CATLTQTGGAGNQPQHF
-	TRBV5-1	-	TRBJ2-7	TGCGCCAGCAGCCCCAGGGAGGACAGTCAGCAGTACTTC	CASSPREDSQQYF
-	TRBV6-6	-	TRBJ1-1	TGTGCCAGCAGTTCAGACACTGAAGCTTTCTTT	CASSSDTEAFF
-	TRBV25-1	-	TRBJ1-2	TGTGCCAGCAGTGATGGGACCGACTTCTATGGCTACACCTTC	CASSDGTDFYGYTF
-	TRBV6-5	-	TRBJ2-7	TGTGCCAGCAGTTTTACTGGGGGGATGTACGAGCAGTACTTC	CASSFTGGMYEQYF
-	TRBV7-9	-	TRBJ1-3	TGTGCCAGCAAGAACTCTGGAAACACCATATATTTT	CASKNSGNTIYF
-	TRBV6-5	-	TRBJ1-1	TGTGCCAGCAGAAGGGCGAAGAACACTGAAGCTTTCTTT	CASRRAKNTEAFF
-	TRBV27	-	TRBJ2-1	TGTGCCAGCAGGACGACGGAGGTAGCGGTGTACAATGAGCAGTTCTTC	CASRTTEVAVYNEQFF
-	TRBV4-1	-	TRBJ1-1	TGCGCCAGCAGCCACGGACAGTCGAACACTGAAGCTTTCTTT	CASSHGQSNTEAFF
-	TRBV4-3	-	TRBJ2-3	TGCGCCAGCAGCCAAGATCTCGAGACCCCAGATACGCAGTATTTT	CASSQDLETPDTQYF
-	TRBV12-3/TRBV12-4	TRBD1	TRBJ1-1	TGTGCCAGCAGTATTACCGGGACAGGGGTGGGTTTCTTT	CASSITGTGVGFF
-	TRBV3-1/TRBV3-2	-	TRBJ1-3	TGTGCCAGCAGCAGGGACCAAAACACCATATATTTT	CASSRDQNTIYF
-	TRBV7-9	-	TRBJ2-1	TGTGCCAGCAGCCCCAGGGGAAGTTACCGCAATGAGCAGTTCTTC	CASSPRGSYRNEQFF
-	TRBV3-1/TRBV3-2	-	TRBJ1-3	TGTGCCAGCAGCCAAGATCTAGCTCTTGCACCCTCTGGAAACACCATATATTTT	CASSQDLALAPSGNTIYF
-	TRBV2	-	TRBJ2-5	TGTGCCAGCACAAAGCGTACTCAAGAGACCCAGTACTTC	CASTKRTQETQYF
-	TRBV29-1	-	TRBJ2-1	TGCAGCGTTGATAGCCCAGCCCTATCCTACAATGAGCAGTTCTTC	CSVDSPALSYNEQFF
-	TRBV5-1	TRBD1	TRBJ2-7	TGCGCCAGCCGTCCGGGACAGGGTAGGAACGAGCAGTACTTC	CASRPGQGRNEQYF
-	TRBV6-2/TRBV6-3	TRBD2	TRBJ2-3	TGTGCCAGCAGTTGGCTTGGGGGGGGAGACACAGATACGCAGTATTTT	CASSWLGGGDTDTQYF